This TCR beta chain is from a study of shared clonotypes between healthy human individuals. Looking at the study overall: Each donor's CD8 memory used one plate, CD8 naive two, each CD4 subset three.

V shed 1 base and J shed 4 bases, with 10 bases lying between them. The germline V gene has CDR1 SEHNR and CDR2 FQNEAQ (reference sequence). This CDR3 spans 14 amino acids. Cells designated naive CD8 were CD45RO-negative and were positively selected for CCR7, with terminally differentiated effector memory CD45RA+ cells excluded. Assay used: immunoSEQ multiplex PCR; TCRdb lists only in-frame clones, some missing. The sample has some 740,000 clones, 80% to 95% seen once. This rearrangement joins TRBV7-9 to TRBJ2-5; no clear D. Sequenced sample: naive CD8+ T cells sorted from blood. The TCR sequence derives from a man aged 25-45 years in good health. DNA for the CDR3: TGTGCCAGCAGCTTAGTCGGTCGCGCAGAGACCCAGTACTTC. Its protein is CASSLVGRAETQYF. Based on the CDR3 plus reference TRBV7-9 and TRBJ2-5, the full variable domain is DTGVSQNPRHKITKRGQNVTFRCDPISEHNRLYWYRQTLGQGPEFLTYFQNEAQLEKSRLLSDRFSAERPKGSFSTLEIQRTEQGDSAMYLCASSLVGRAETQYFGPGTRLLVL.